A selection of T cell receptor beta chains follows, all from one sample in a study of blood T cell repertoires in COVID-19. Clones were read by immunoSEQ multiplex PCR, and TCRdb kept only the in-frame ones, dropping some. The sample records around 120,000 clones, around 80% being singletons. The sample taken for sequencing was peripheral blood. Receptors originate from a man between 65 and 85 years old with active or convalescent COVID-19. CDR3s include the opening cysteine and the closing phenylalanine or tryptophan.

TRBV5-4	CASSLDRIRGRSGYTF
TRBV19	CASSIGGQGPEKLFF
TRBV30	CAWSVKGLETQYF
TRBV7-9	CASSLPPGGFSYNSPLHF
TRBV6-5	CASKRVGQGTEAFF
TRBV7-9	CASSLAHGETQYF
TRBV10-3	CAISLGLNTEAFF
TRBV6-5	CASSSAGAGEKLFF
TRBV2	CASRKGSTGANVLTF
TRBV2	CASGDRPNYGYTF
TRBV5-1	CASSSGPTSSGANVLTF
TRBV11-2	CASSSDINTEAFF
TRBV29-1	CSVGGLMNTEAFF
TRBV4-1	CASSQGLRNPGYGYTF
TRBV3-1/TRBV3-2	CASSQTGTVPYNEQFF